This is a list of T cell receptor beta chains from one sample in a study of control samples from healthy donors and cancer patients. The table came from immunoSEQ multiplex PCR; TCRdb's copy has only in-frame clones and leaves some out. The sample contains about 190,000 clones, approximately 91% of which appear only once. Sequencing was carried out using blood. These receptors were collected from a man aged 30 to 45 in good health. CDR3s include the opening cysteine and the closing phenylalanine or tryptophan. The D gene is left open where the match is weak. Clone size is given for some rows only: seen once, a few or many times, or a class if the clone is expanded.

CDR3nt: TGTGCCAGCAGTCGTAGACCCGGGACAGAGGGATCCGGAAACACCATATATTTT; CDR3aa: CASSRRPGTEGSGNTIYF; j_gene: TRBJ1-3; d_gene: TRBD1; v_gene: TRBV27; abundance: NA
CDR3nt: TGTGCCAGCAGCCCCCCGGGGCTAGCGGTTTACTACGAGCAGTACTTC; CDR3aa: CASSPPGLAVYYEQYF; j_gene: TRBJ2-7; d_gene: TRBD2; v_gene: TRBV4-2; abundance: few
CDR3nt: TGTGCCAGCTCCGGGGGGCCGGAAAAACTGTTTTTT; CDR3aa: CASSGGPEKLFF; j_gene: TRBJ1-4; d_gene: NA; v_gene: TRBV2; abundance: NA
CDR3nt: TGCGCCAGCAGCCACCGGACTAGCGTGAGGCTGGGAGAAACCGGGGAGCTGTTTTTT; CDR3aa: CASSHRTSVRLGETGELFF; j_gene: TRBJ2-2; d_gene: TRBD2; v_gene: TRBV4-1; abundance: NA
CDR3nt: TGTGCCAGCAGCTTACGTAGCGGGGGCGAGCAGTACTTC; CDR3aa: CASSLRSGGEQYF; j_gene: TRBJ2-7; d_gene: TRBD2; v_gene: TRBV11-3; abundance: NA
CDR3nt: TGCGCCAGCAGCTTGCCTAGCGGGGTCACCGGGGAGCTGTTTTTT; CDR3aa: CASSLPSGVTGELFF; j_gene: TRBJ2-2; d_gene: TRBD2; v_gene: TRBV5-1; abundance: NA
CDR3nt: TGTGCCACCAGTGAGACTACAGGCCAGATGGGGCCCCAGCATTTT; CDR3aa: CATSETTGQMGPQHF; j_gene: TRBJ1-5; d_gene: NA; v_gene: TRBV24-1; abundance: NA
CDR3nt: TGCGCCAGCAGCTTGGAGGGCTGGGGCTACAATGAGCAGTTCTTC; CDR3aa: CASSLEGWGYNEQFF; j_gene: TRBJ2-1; d_gene: NA; v_gene: TRBV5-1; abundance: NA
CDR3nt: TGTGCCAGCAGTGAACGGGGGGGGACTAATGAAAAACTGTTTTTT; CDR3aa: CASSERGGTNEKLFF; j_gene: TRBJ1-4; d_gene: NA; v_gene: TRBV2; abundance: NA
CDR3nt: TGCGCCAGCAGCCAAGAGCGGGGTTACTATGGCTACACCTTC; CDR3aa: CASSQERGYYGYTF; j_gene: TRBJ1-2; d_gene: NA; v_gene: TRBV4-1; abundance: NA
CDR3nt: TGTGCCAGCAGCTCCGGGGGGATCGAGCAGTACTTC; CDR3aa: CASSSGGIEQYF; j_gene: TRBJ2-7; d_gene: TRBD2; v_gene: TRBV7-9; abundance: NA
CDR3nt: TGTGCCAGCACGGGACAGTATAATTCACCCCTCCACTTT; CDR3aa: CASTGQYNSPLHF; j_gene: TRBJ1-6; d_gene: TRBD1; v_gene: TRBV5-6; abundance: NA
CDR3nt: TGTGCCAGCAGTTACTCGCCAGGGCCATACGAGCAGTACTTC; CDR3aa: CASSYSPGPYEQYF; j_gene: TRBJ2-7; d_gene: NA; v_gene: TRBV6-5; abundance: few
CDR3nt: TGTGCCAGCAGTGGTCAGGGTTCGCTAGGGGGCTACACCTTC; CDR3aa: CASSGQGSLGGYTF; j_gene: TRBJ1-2; d_gene: NA; v_gene: TRBV2; abundance: NA
CDR3nt: TGTGCCAGCAGCGTAAGGCAGGGGGCAACAGATACGCAGTATTTT; CDR3aa: CASSVRQGATDTQYF; j_gene: TRBJ2-3; d_gene: TRBD1; v_gene: TRBV9; abundance: once
CDR3nt: TGCGCCAGCAGCCAAGTAAGCGGGGGGCCGGTCCGGCAGTATTTT; CDR3aa: CASSQVSGGPVRQYF; j_gene: TRBJ2-3; d_gene: TRBD2; v_gene: TRBV4-1; abundance: NA
CDR3nt: TGTGCCAGCAGCCAGAGACTAGCGGGGGGGAACACAGATACGCAGTATTTT; CDR3aa: CASSQRLAGGNTDTQYF; j_gene: TRBJ2-3; d_gene: TRBD2; v_gene: TRBV7-8; abundance: NA
CDR3nt: TGCGCCAGCAGCTTCGGGAGCTCCTACAATGAGCAGTTCTTC; CDR3aa: CASSFGSSYNEQFF; j_gene: TRBJ2-1; d_gene: NA; v_gene: TRBV5-1; abundance: NA
CDR3nt: TGTGCCAGTAGTACCAGTCGGGGTAGTGCCTACGAGCAGTACTTC; CDR3aa: CASSTSRGSAYEQYF; j_gene: TRBJ2-7; d_gene: NA; v_gene: TRBV19; abundance: NA
CDR3nt: TGTGCCAGCAGTGAAAGGGGGGGCAGGGGGGCTTTCTTT; CDR3aa: CASSERGGRGAFF; j_gene: TRBJ1-1; d_gene: TRBD1; v_gene: TRBV6-1; abundance: NA
CDR3nt: TGTGCCAGTAGTATAAGGTCTTATGGCTACACCTTC; CDR3aa: CASSIRSYGYTF; j_gene: TRBJ1-2; d_gene: NA; v_gene: TRBV19; abundance: NA
CDR3nt: TGTGCCAGCAGCCGACGGCAATTTATGAACACTGAAGCTTTCTTT; CDR3aa: CASSRRQFMNTEAFF; j_gene: TRBJ1-1; d_gene: NA; v_gene: TRBV7-8; abundance: NA
CDR3nt: TGTGCCTGGACCCAGGGCAGGGGGCCTGAAAAACTGTTTTTT; CDR3aa: CAWTQGRGPEKLFF; j_gene: TRBJ1-4; d_gene: TRBD1; v_gene: TRBV30; abundance: NA
CDR3nt: TGTGCCAGCAGTCCCAGGGGGAAAGGGGCCAACGTCCTGACTTTC; CDR3aa: CASSPRGKGANVLTF; j_gene: TRBJ2-6; d_gene: TRBD1; v_gene: TRBV27; abundance: NA
CDR3nt: TGTGCCTGGAGGGGATCAGGGACTGGGGCCAACGTCCTGACTTTC; CDR3aa: CAWRGSGTGANVLTF; j_gene: TRBJ2-6; d_gene: NA; v_gene: TRBV30; abundance: once
CDR3nt: TGTGCCAGCAGTTCGAATACAGGGTCACCTCCTGAAGCTTTCTTT; CDR3aa: CASSSNTGSPPEAFF; j_gene: TRBJ1-1; d_gene: NA; v_gene: TRBV27; abundance: NA
CDR3nt: TGTGCCAGCAGCGAGCGGGGGGAATCCACAGATACGCAGTATTTT; CDR3aa: CASSERGESTDTQYF; j_gene: TRBJ2-3; d_gene: TRBD2; v_gene: TRBV5-4; abundance: NA
CDR3nt: TGTGCCAGCAGCACGCAGGTAGATACCGTGGGTCTCTACGAGCAGTACTTC; CDR3aa: CASSTQVDTVGLYEQYF; j_gene: TRBJ2-7; d_gene: NA; v_gene: TRBV21-1; abundance: once
CDR3nt: TGTGCCATCAGTGCGGACGCCTTAGGAACTAATGAAAAACTGTTTTTT; CDR3aa: CAISADALGTNEKLFF; j_gene: TRBJ1-4; d_gene: NA; v_gene: TRBV10-3; abundance: NA
CDR3nt: TGTGCCAGCAGCTCGGGGACAGGGGGCTACAATGAGCAGTTCTTC; CDR3aa: CASSSGTGGYNEQFF; j_gene: TRBJ2-1; d_gene: TRBD1; v_gene: TRBV5-4; abundance: NA
CDR3nt: TGCAGCGCGAACCGGGACAGGACGAGCAATGAGCAGTTCTTC; CDR3aa: CSANRDRTSNEQFF; j_gene: TRBJ2-1; d_gene: TRBD1; v_gene: TRBV29-1; abundance: NA
CDR3nt: TGTGCCAGCTCACCACCCTCCCGACAGGGCCACGAGCAGTACTTC; CDR3aa: CASSPPSRQGHEQYF; j_gene: TRBJ2-7; d_gene: TRBD1; v_gene: TRBV18; abundance: NA
CDR3nt: TGTGCCAGCAGCATTCAGACAAATATGAACACTGAAGCTTTCTTT; CDR3aa: CASSIQTNMNTEAFF; j_gene: TRBJ1-1; d_gene: NA; v_gene: TRBV5-6; abundance: NA
CDR3nt: TGCAGTGCTAGTCTGGGGGCCAGGGGAGATACGCAGTATTTT; CDR3aa: CSASLGARGDTQYF; j_gene: TRBJ2-3; d_gene: NA; v_gene: TRBV20-1; abundance: NA
CDR3nt: TGTGCCAGCAGCGATGGGACAGGGTGGAGCAAAAACATTCAGTACTTC; CDR3aa: CASSDGTGWSKNIQYF; j_gene: TRBJ2-4; d_gene: TRBD1; v_gene: TRBV3-1/TRBV3-2; abundance: NA
CDR3nt: TGTGCCAGCAGCCTCGGATTGAGCTACAATGAGCAGTTCTTC; CDR3aa: CASSLGLSYNEQFF; j_gene: TRBJ2-1; d_gene: NA; v_gene: TRBV7-3; abundance: NA
CDR3nt: TGCACCAGCAGCCGAAGGAATGGTGCAGGCCTATATGGCTACACCTTC; CDR3aa: CTSSRRNGAGLYGYTF; j_gene: TRBJ1-2; d_gene: NA; v_gene: TRBV1; abundance: NA
CDR3nt: TGTGCCAGTAGCCTGGGATCAGGGTCCTATGGCTACACCTTC; CDR3aa: CASSLGSGSYGYTF; j_gene: TRBJ1-2; d_gene: NA; v_gene: TRBV19; abundance: NA
CDR3nt: TGTGCCAGCAGTAGGACAGGGGTTGAAAAACTGTTTTTT; CDR3aa: CASSRTGVEKLFF; j_gene: TRBJ1-4; d_gene: TRBD1; v_gene: TRBV6-5; abundance: NA
CDR3nt: TGTGCCAGCAGCTTATTCGGAAATGAGCAGTTCTTC; CDR3aa: CASSLFGNEQFF; j_gene: TRBJ2-1; d_gene: NA; v_gene: TRBV7-9; abundance: few
CDR3nt: TGTGCCAGCAGCGACCGGGACAGGGTGTCCGGGGAGCTGTTTTTT; CDR3aa: CASSDRDRVSGELFF; j_gene: TRBJ2-2; d_gene: TRBD1; v_gene: TRBV7-8; abundance: NA
CDR3nt: TGCGCCAGCAAGACAGAGTCGTACAATGAGCAGTTCTTC; CDR3aa: CASKTESYNEQFF; j_gene: TRBJ2-1; d_gene: NA; v_gene: TRBV5-1; abundance: once
CDR3nt: TGTGCCAGCAGCGGGCTCAGGGGTCTTACCTACGAGCAGTACTTC; CDR3aa: CASSGLRGLTYEQYF; j_gene: TRBJ2-7; d_gene: NA; v_gene: TRBV25-1; abundance: NA
CDR3nt: TGTGCCAGCAGCTCCGGGGTAGCGGCACAAGAGACCCAGTACTTC; CDR3aa: CASSSGVAAQETQYF; j_gene: TRBJ2-5; d_gene: NA; v_gene: TRBV6-2/TRBV6-3; abundance: NA
CDR3nt: TGCGCCAGCAGCGGCCGGGACAGGGCCTATGGCTACACCTTC; CDR3aa: CASSGRDRAYGYTF; j_gene: TRBJ1-2; d_gene: TRBD1; v_gene: TRBV5-1; abundance: NA